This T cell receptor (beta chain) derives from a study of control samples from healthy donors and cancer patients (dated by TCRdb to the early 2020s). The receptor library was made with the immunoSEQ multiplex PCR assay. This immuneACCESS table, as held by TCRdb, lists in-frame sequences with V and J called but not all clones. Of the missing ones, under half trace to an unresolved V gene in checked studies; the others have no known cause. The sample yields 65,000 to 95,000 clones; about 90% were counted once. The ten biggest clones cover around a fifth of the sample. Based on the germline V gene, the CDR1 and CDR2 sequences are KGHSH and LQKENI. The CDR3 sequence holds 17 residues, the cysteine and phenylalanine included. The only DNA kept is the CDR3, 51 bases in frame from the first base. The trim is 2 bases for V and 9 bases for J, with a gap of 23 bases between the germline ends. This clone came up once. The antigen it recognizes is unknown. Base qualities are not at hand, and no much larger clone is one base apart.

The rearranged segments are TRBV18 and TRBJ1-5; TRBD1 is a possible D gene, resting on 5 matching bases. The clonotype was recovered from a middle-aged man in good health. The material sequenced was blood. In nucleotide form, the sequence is TGTGCCAGCTCACCAGGGCGGCTAGGGTTGGGGCGATGGCCCCAGCATTTT. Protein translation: CASSPGRLGLGRWPQHF.